This section outlines one TCR beta chain sequence together with its context. Its antigen remains undetermined. No much larger clone is present one base from it, and per-base qualities are unavailable. Unmatched junction bases come to 6, with V trimmed by 6 bases and J by 4 bases. The CDR3 numbers 14 residues from cysteine through phenylalanine. Left in the record is the CDR3 DNA by itself, 42 bases read in frame from the first base. The germline V gene encodes CDR1 MDHEN and CDR2 SYDVKM. This specimen comes from a study of cytomegalovirus exposure and HLA in healthy donors (dated by TCRdb to about 2017). For the study in its entirety: According to an earlier analysis of a few hundred of the donors, roughly 180 million T cells yielded roughly 100 million unique TCR beta sequences and approximately 280 Gb of sequence data. Approximately 310 gigabases of sequencing data and around 80 million unique TCR sequences made up an early release that covered about 640 HLA-typed donors. Of the roughly 400 genotyped donors, 81% were placed in the genetic ancestry cluster associated with self-reported Caucasian donors. The study aimed to test whether cataloging public T cell receptors could reveal signatures of past pathogen exposure. Using immunosequencing, the study profiled T cell repertoires from fewer than 850 subjects and related those repertoires to cytomegalovirus serostatus. In addition to the first cohort of hundreds of subjects, a separate validation cohort of approximately 110 different subjects was used. The study combined high-throughput TCR immunosequencing, statistical association of individual TCRs with disease status, and machine learning to predict cytomegalovirus infection status. A later analysis re-analyzed previously published TCR beta repertoires from 650 to 800 donors and added high-resolution HLA genotyping to study TCR occurrence patterns. The later analysis used no new phenotypic data to find candidate immune exposures, relying instead on TCR beta sequences and their occurrence across donors. In an earlier analysis of about 590 of the donors, high-throughput TCR beta sequencing was used to judge whether each TCR beta V gene segment behaved as functional or pseudogenic. Donor age, sex, ethnicity and CMV serostatus were collected together with the repertoire data. A later genetic analysis took genome-wide SNP genotypes for about 65% of the 666 donors and used that subset as a discovery cohort. All discovery cohort repertoires had been generated on a single sequencing platform. HLA typing included class I and class II loci at four-digit resolution. The number of typed donors differed by locus: 629-630 for A, B, C, DRB1 and DQB1; approximately 540 for DQA1; around 580 for DPA1; and some 450 for DPB1. Roughly five DR-DQ haplotypes were handled as single units for association and clustering, since linkage in the cohort was strong. Among some 400 genotyped donors of the cohort, an average of roughly 230,000 unique TCR beta nucleotide sequences was sequenced per donor, of which about 19% were non-productive.

The paper's findings and limits, for the study overall: The study gave a list of under 200 TCR beta chains associated with cytomegalovirus. Because counts were too low, roughly 16 rarely observed V segments, including chromosome 9 orphons, were excluded from the earlier analysis of about 500 of the donors. In a later analysis, the rate of TCR association differed among HLA loci, with DRB1 alleles having the most associated TCRs and HLA-C alleles having the fewest. When HLA alleles, especially DR and DQ, strongly co-occurred, attributing TCR associations to individual alleles was difficult. In a later analysis, HLA-associated TCR beta chains showed more clonal expansion and lower generation probabilities than non-associated chains that were equally common. A cluster of highly shared sequence variants was judged likely to represent a technical artifact of the sequencing pipeline. A further reported finding was that TCR beta sequences accurately predicted the HLA-A and HLA-B alleles for most subjects in the first cohort. Correlated functional status among segregating V segments might be attributable to linkage disequilibrium, but an unknown experimental factor could not be ruled out. According to the authors, the approach could potentially be generalized to other disease states and immunological phenotypes. Some IMGT-functional V segments, including TRBV6-2 and TRBV6-3, could not be distinguished by the 87-base-pair reads and were therefore excluded. Presence/absence analyses assumed roughly uniform sequencing depth across donors, an assumption that may not hold. Most TCR sequences were observed very rarely across donors, whereas some public TCRs were present in many individuals. Cytomegalovirus status was reported to be diagnosed by the classifier with high specificity and sensitivity in both the original and validation cohorts. Because HLA typing was missing for some donors at each locus, association tests included only the typed subset. Several of the top co-occurrence clusters appeared to be linked to parvovirus B19, influenza, CMV and Epstein-Barr virus, according to a later analysis. Specific HLA alleles were associated with over 15,000 TCR beta sequences at a false discovery rate of 0.05 in a later analysis. According to a later analysis, most CMV-associated TCR beta chains appeared to be HLA-restricted, and the HLA associations seemed to be driven largely by CMV exposure. A few of the identified cytomegalovirus-associated TCR beta chains were confirmed in vitro to be specific for cytomegalovirus antigens. This cohort had only TCR beta chains sequenced, and the lack of alpha or paired-chain data limited which features could be detected. In an earlier analysis of approximately 590 of the donors, most TCR beta V segments were observed in productive rearrangements about 90% or about 30% of the time, broadly matching IMGT annotations. A later genetic analysis associated a missense DCLRE1C variant with V-gene and J-gene trimming of TCR beta chains, and an independent cohort replicated the association. In a later genetic analysis, fewer N-insertions in productive TCRs were reported among donors in an Asian-associated ancestry cluster than the roughly 710-donor mean. For the cohort, immune exposure information was limited to CMV serostatus.

To prepare the library, the immunoSEQ multiplex PCR assay was applied. For the multiplex PCR, a mixture combining 60 forward primers for TCR Vbeta segments and 13 reverse primers for TCR Jbeta segments was used. Amplification of the CDR3 region of rearranged TCR beta genes was performed with a multiplex PCR assay on genomic DNA. Amplified TCR beta libraries were sequenced as 87-base-pair reads on the Illumina HiSeq System. In the source study's methods: A later analysis tallied 80 million to 95 million unique TCR beta chains across the 666 repertoires, and 10 million to 11 million of those chains were shared by two or more donors. To remove PCR and sequencing errors, raw reads were error-corrected and collapsed into unique sequences using a nearest-neighbor algorithm that merged closely related sequences. To assign V, D and J gene segments, CDR3 sequences were aligned to IMGT reference sequences. For a sequence to be retained, a match of at least six nucleotides was required to both a V gene segment and a J gene segment. A rearrangement was called productive if the CDR3 had no stop codons and remained in frame with V and J, and every other rearrangement was called non-productive. CDR3 was defined according to IMGT convention as the region running from the second conserved V-encoded cysteine to the conserved J-encoded phenylalanine. Sequences without an unambiguous match to a single V gene segment were excluded from the earlier analysis of approximately 560 of the donors. In an earlier analysis of approximately 590 of the donors, V segments were called functional above 56.7% productive rearrangements and were called segregating when the between-donor standard deviation exceeded 5%. To diagnose cytomegalovirus status from the catalog of TCR beta chain sequences, a statistical classification framework was built. In a later analysis, TCR nucleotide sequences were compared against IMGT/GENE-DB human TR gene sequences so that V and J genes could be assigned. A later analysis assigned CDR3 sequences and most-parsimonious VDJ recombination scenarios with the TCRdist pipeline. A later analysis defined each TCR beta chain by its CDR3 amino acid sequence plus V-gene family, and excluded reads lacking a unique V-gene family. To address suspected cross-contamination and a sequencing artifact, a later analysis removed around 590 highly shared, low-generation-probability nucleotide sequences. A later analysis calculated a clonal expansion index for each public chain from normalized within-repertoire ranks of inferred template counts. Generation probabilities in a later analysis came from a VDJ recombination model fitted to out-of-frame rearrangements, and those results were checked against IGoR. In a later analysis, TCR-TCR, TCR-HLA and TCR-CMV co-occurrence was scored with hypergeometric tests, and a repertoire-size bias correction was applied to TCR pairs. To estimate false discovery rates, a later analysis permuted the HLA or CMV assignments 20 times. In a later analysis, co-occurring TCRs were grouped using DBSCAN, with TCRdist sequence similarity added in when clustering inside HLA-allele-positive subsets. Repertoires with fewer than 30,000 or more than 120,000 public chains, plus five repertoires with anomalous nucleotide sharing, were excluded from co-occurrence clustering. Imported from immuneACCESS, the table was reduced by TCRdb to in-frame sequences with V and J called. These copies leave out some clones; in studies compared against another copy, an unresolved V gene accounts for under half, and the cause of the remainder is not known. V and J calls and clone size are as listed in that table; D and trimming were resolved from the DNA. The sample has around 100,000 clones on record, around three quarters of them singletons. The ten largest account for roughly 5% of the sample.

The cohort consisted of some 670 healthy bone marrow donors. At the time of sampling, every cohort member was nominally healthy, though immune exposures that went unrecorded were likely present. The donor tested CMV seropositive, placing the donor among the 289 seropositive members of the cohort. A peripheral blood sample was provided by each donor, and peripheral blood mononuclear cells were used for TCR beta sequencing. Genomic DNA extraction from the blood cell samples was performed with the Qiagen DNeasy Blood Extraction Kit. The TCR comes from a female donor in good health and CMV-seropositive. Recombination linked TRBV28 to TRBJ1-3, with 7 middle bases fitting TRBD1. The sequencing input was PBMCs. The CDR3 in this case is CASRLGQLGNTIYF. The sequenced DNA: TGTGCCAGCAGGCTGGGACAGCTAGGAAACACCATATATTTT.